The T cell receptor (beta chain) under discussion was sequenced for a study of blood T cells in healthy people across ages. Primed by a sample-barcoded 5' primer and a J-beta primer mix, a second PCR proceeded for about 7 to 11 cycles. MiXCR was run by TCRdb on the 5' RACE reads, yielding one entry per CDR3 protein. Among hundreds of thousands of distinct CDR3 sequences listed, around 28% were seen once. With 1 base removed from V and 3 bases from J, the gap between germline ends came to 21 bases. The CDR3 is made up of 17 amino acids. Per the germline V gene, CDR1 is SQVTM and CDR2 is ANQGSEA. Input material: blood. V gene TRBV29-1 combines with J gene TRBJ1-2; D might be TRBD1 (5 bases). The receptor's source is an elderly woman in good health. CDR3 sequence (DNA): TGCAGCGTTGAAGTGCCGGGCCCAGGGATACTAGACTATGGCTACACCTTC. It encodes CSVEVPGPGILDYGYTF.